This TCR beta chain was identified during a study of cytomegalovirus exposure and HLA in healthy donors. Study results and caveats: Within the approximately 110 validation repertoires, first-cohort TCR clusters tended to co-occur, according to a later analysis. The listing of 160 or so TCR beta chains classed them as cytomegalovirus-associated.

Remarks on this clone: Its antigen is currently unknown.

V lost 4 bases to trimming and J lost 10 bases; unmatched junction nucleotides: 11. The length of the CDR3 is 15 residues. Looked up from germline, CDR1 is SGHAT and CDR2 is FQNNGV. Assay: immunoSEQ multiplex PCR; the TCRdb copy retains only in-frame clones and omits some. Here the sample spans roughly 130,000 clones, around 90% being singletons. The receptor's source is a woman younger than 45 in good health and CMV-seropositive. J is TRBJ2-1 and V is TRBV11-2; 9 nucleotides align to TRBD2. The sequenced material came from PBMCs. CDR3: CASSSVSGGPREQFF. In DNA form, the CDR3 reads TGTGCCAGCAGCTCCGTAAGCGGGGGGCCAAGGGAGCAGTTCTTC.